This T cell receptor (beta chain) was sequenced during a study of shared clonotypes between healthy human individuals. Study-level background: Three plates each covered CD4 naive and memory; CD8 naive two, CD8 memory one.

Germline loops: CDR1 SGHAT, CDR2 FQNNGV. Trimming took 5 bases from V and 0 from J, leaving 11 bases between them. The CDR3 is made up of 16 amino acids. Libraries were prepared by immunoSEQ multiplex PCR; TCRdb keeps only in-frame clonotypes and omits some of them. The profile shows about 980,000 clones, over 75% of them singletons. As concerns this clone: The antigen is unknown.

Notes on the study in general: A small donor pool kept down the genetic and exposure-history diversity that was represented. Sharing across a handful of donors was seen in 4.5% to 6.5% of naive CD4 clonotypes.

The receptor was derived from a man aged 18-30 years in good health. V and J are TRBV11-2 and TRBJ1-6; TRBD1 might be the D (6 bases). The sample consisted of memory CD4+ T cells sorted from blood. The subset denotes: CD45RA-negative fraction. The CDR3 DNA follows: TGTGCCAGCAGCGGGAGGGGGAGCTCCTATAATTCACCCCTCCACTTT. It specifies CASSGRGSSYNSPLHF.